A selection of T cell receptor beta chains follows, all from one sample in a study of regulatory T cells in long-lasting Graves disease. TCRdb fed the multiplex PCR reads into MiXCR, producing one record per CDR3 protein. The sample yields more than 300,000 distinct CDR3 sequences, 15% to 20% seen once. This sample was also put to use in a study of T cells in Graves' hyperthyroidism and ophthalmopathy.

Source: peripheral blood mononuclear cells (PBMCs), taken at new diagnosis, from a patient treated with antithyroid drugs. The receptors come from a woman between 18 and 30 years old with Graves disease. The CDR3 runs from the conserved cysteine through the conserved F or W. A D gene is named only where the DNA matches it firmly. A row's size may be missing; if present it is once, few, many or a size class.

clone_size	v_call	d_call	j_call	cdr3_nt	cdr3_aa
many	TRBV2	-	TRBJ2-7	TGTGCCAGCAAGGTGGGGTCCTACGAGCAGTACTTC	CASKVGSYEQYF
many	TRBV2	-	TRBJ1-5	TGTGCCAGCAGTGATACTTCTCGAAATCAGCCCCAGCATTTT	CASSDTSRNQPQHF
many	TRBV5-1	-	TRBJ2-3	TGCGCCAGCAGCTTGGAAACTAGCTTCACAGATACGCAGTATTTT	CASSLETSFTDTQYF
many	TRBV5-1	-	TRBJ1-1	TGCGCCAGCAGGGGGGGCTGGGGGCAGTGGACTGAAGCTTTCTTT	CASRGGWGQWTEAFF
many	TRBV28	-	TRBJ2-7	TGTGCCAGCAACGGGCGGACCCTTCTAGCCCCGTACGAGCAGTACTTC	CASNGRTLLAPYEQYF
few	TRBV28	-	TRBJ1-5	TGTGCCAGCAGTTTACATAAGGGTCAGCCCCAGCATTTT	CASSLHKGQPQHF
few	TRBV4-1	TRBD2	TRBJ2-3	TGCGCCAGCAGCCAAGTAACTAGCGGAACAGATACGCAGTATTTT	CASSQVTSGTDTQYF
many	TRBV6-1	-	TRBJ1-2	TGTGCCAGCTCCTCCCGGGACGTAAGCTATGGCTACACCTTC	CASSSRDVSYGYTF
many	TRBV7-3	-	TRBJ1-5	TGTGCCAGCAGCTTAGGTGGTTGGGGCGGCAATCAGCCCCAGCATTTT	CASSLGGWGGNQPQHF
many	TRBV5-1	TRBD1	TRBJ2-7	TGCGCCAGCAGCCACGGACAGGAAATATCTCTCTACGAGCAGTACTTC	CASSHGQEISLYEQYF
many	TRBV5-1	TRBD2	TRBJ2-2	TGTGCCAGCAGCTTGGGGTCTAGCGGTGGCGGGGAGCTGTTTTTT	CASSLGSSGGGELFF
many	TRBV7-9	-	TRBJ1-1	TGTGCCAGCAGCCCTACGGGGGGCACTAACACTGAAGCTTTCTTT	CASSPTGGTNTEAFF
-	TRBV9	TRBD2	TRBJ2-1	TGTGCCAGCAGCGTAGAGGGAGGGGACTACAATGAGCAGTTCTTC	CASSVEGGDYNEQFF
-	TRBV12-3/TRBV12-4	TRBD2	TRBJ2-5	TGTGCCAGCAGTTCGGGACTAGCGGGGGCCCCTGAGACCCAGTACTTC	CASSSGLAGAPETQYF
-	TRBV15	-	TRBJ2-7	TGTGCCACCAGCAGGGCTACAGGGAGGGTCTACGAGCAGTACTTC	CATSRATGRVYEQYF
many	TRBV6-5	-	TRBJ1-1	TGTGCCAGCAGTTACTCGGGTTTTAACACTGAAGCTTTCTTT	CASSYSGFNTEAFF
few	TRBV6-5	TRBD1	TRBJ1-2	TGTGCCAGCAGTTACTCTCGACAGGGAGTCTACACCTTC	CASSYSRQGVYTF
many	TRBV29-1	-	TRBJ1-1	TGCAGCGTTGAATGGGGGAGAGGGACTGAAGCTTTCTTT	CSVEWGRGTEAFF
many	TRBV7-2	TRBD2	TRBJ2-1	TGTGCCAGCAGCTTAGGGTGGGCTAGCGGGAGGGCGCTTCATAGGGGTGAGCAGTTCTTC	CASSLGWASGRALHRGEQFF
many	TRBV2	TRBD1	TRBJ2-2	TGTGCCAGCAGTGAATTTTCGAGGCGGACAGGGGGCACCGGGGAGCTGTTTTTT	CASSEFSRRTGGTGELFF
-	TRBV6-1	TRBD1	TRBJ1-3	TGTGCCAGCAGAGTAGGGACAGGGGGAGGAAACACCATATATTTT	CASRVGTGGGNTIYF
many	TRBV6-2/TRBV6-3	TRBD2	TRBJ2-5	TGTGCCAGCAGTTACATGCGGGAGGGGAGCGAGACCCAGTACTTC	CASSYMREGSETQYF
many	TRBV5-8	-	TRBJ2-1	TGTGCCAGCAGCTTGGCCGTACGCAGGGACAATGAGCAGTTCTTC	CASSLAVRRDNEQFF
many	TRBV18	TRBD2	TRBJ2-1	TGTGCCAGCTCAGGAATTAGCGGGGTTACCTACAATGAGCAGTTCTTC	CASSGISGVTYNEQFF
many	TRBV2	TRBD1	TRBJ1-5	TGTGCCAGCAGTGGTAATCCGACAGGGCCAAATCAGCCCCAGCATTTT	CASSGNPTGPNQPQHF
many	TRBV6-5	-	TRBJ2-3	TGTGCCAGCAGTTATGGGGGGTTGGCAGATACGCAGTATTTT	CASSYGGLADTQYF
many	TRBV7-9	TRBD2	TRBJ2-3	TGTGCCAGCAGCCCGCATAGGACTAGCGTACAGGGAGATACGCAGTATTTT	CASSPHRTSVQGDTQYF
-	TRBV7-9	-	TRBJ2-7	TGTGCCAGCAGCTTAGTGGGAGGTCAGGGGCACTACGAGCAGTACTTC	CASSLVGGQGHYEQYF
-	TRBV5-4	-	TRBJ2-6	TGTGCCAGCAGCCCCGAAGGCCCCGGGGCCAACGTCCTGACTTTC	CASSPEGPGANVLTF
-	TRBV15	-	TRBJ2-1	TGTGCCACCAGCCCGGGGCCAGGCAACGAGCAGTTCTTC	CATSPGPGNEQFF
many	TRBV12-3/TRBV12-4	TRBD1	TRBJ1-2	TGTGCCAGCAGTCGACAGGGGGGGAACGGCTACACCTTC	CASSRQGGNGYTF
many	TRBV2	-	TRBJ1-1	TGTGCCAGCAGTGAAGAGGGGTCTACTGAAGCTTTCTTT	CASSEEGSTEAFF
many	TRBV24-1	-	TRBJ1-2	TGTGCCACCAGTGACGCCTACAGTATATGGAGTGGCTACACCTTC	CATSDAYSIWSGYTF
many	TRBV11-1	-	TRBJ2-3	TGTGCCAGCAGCCCCCACGGGCGGGGTTATAGCACAGATACGCAGTATTTT	CASSPHGRGYSTDTQYF
many	TRBV20-1	-	TRBJ2-5	TGCAGTGCTAGCCCCTATAAGTACCAAGAGACCCAGTACTTC	CSASPYKYQETQYF
many	TRBV24-1	TRBD1	TRBJ1-1	TGTGCCACCAGTGACTCGACTGCGGGACAGGGGATCGCTGAAGCTTTCTTT	CATSDSTAGQGIAEAFF